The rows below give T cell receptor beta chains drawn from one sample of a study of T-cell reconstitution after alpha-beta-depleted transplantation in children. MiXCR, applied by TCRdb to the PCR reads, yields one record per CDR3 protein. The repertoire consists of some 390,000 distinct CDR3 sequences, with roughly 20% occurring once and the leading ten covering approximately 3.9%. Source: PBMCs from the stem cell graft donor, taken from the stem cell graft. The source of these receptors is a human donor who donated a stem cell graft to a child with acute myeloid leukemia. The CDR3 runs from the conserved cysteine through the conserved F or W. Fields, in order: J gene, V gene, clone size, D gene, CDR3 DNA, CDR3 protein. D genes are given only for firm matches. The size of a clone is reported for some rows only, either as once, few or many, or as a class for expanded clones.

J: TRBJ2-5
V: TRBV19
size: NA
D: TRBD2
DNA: TGTGCCAGTAGTAGTGGACTAGCGGGAGACCAGGAGACCCAGTACTTC
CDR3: CASSSGLAGDQETQYF

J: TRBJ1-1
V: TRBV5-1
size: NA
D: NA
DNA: TGCGCCAGCAGCTTGGCGTCAGCCTCTCCCCTGAACACTGAAGCTTTCTTT
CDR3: CASSLASASPLNTEAFF

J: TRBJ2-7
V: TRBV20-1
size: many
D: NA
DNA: TGCAGTGCCGAAGACAGGACCGTTAGCTCCTACGAGCAGTACTTC
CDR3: CSAEDRTVSSYEQYF

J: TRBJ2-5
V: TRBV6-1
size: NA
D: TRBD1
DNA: TGTGCCAGCTATCCCGGGACAGGGGGCGACGTAGTCCAAGAAGAGACCCAGTACTTC
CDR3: CASYPGTGGDVVQEETQYF

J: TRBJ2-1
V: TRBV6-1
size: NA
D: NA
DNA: TGTGCCAGCAGGGATCAATACAGGGTTACCAATGAGCAGTTCTTC
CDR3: CASRDQYRVTNEQFF

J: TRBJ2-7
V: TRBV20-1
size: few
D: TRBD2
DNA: TGCAGTGCTAGAGATTTCCCCGGGAGGCTCTCCTACGAGCAGTACTTC
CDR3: CSARDFPGRLSYEQYF

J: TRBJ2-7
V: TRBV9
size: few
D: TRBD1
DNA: TGTGCCAGCAGCCGACAGGGAACCCCCCTGGACGAGCAGTACTTC
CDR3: CASSRQGTPLDEQYF

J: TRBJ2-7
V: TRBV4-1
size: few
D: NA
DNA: TGCGCCAGCAGCCCCGGGACAAAGTACGAGCAGTACTTC
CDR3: CASSPGTKYEQYF

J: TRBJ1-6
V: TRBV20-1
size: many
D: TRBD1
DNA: TGCAGTGCTAGAGATTGGGGGGGACAGTATAATTCACCCCTCCACTTT
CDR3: CSARDWGGQYNSPLHF

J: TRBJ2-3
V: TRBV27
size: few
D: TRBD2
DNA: TGTGCCAGCAGTCTCGGGACTAGCGGGGCCCGCACAGATACGCAGTATTTT
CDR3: CASSLGTSGARTDTQYF

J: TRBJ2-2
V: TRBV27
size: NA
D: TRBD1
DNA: TGTGCCAGCAGTTCCTCCCCCGACAGGGTGGGTAGTCGGGAGCTGTTTTTT
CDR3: CASSSSPDRVGSRELFF

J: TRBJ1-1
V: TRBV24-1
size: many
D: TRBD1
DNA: TGTGCCACCAGTGACCGCGACAGGGCGGACACTGAAGCTTTCTTT
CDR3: CATSDRDRADTEAFF

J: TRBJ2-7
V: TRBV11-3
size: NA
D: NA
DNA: TGTGCCAGCAGCTTAGAAGAGCCCCACGAGCAGTACTTC
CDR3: CASSLEEPHEQYF

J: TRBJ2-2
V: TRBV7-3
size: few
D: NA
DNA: TGTGCCAGCAGCCCCCGGGGTGGCGGGGAGCTGTTTTTT
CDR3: CASSPRGGGELFF

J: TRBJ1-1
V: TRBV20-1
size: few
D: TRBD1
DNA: TGCAGTGTAGCAGGGGGCGCGGGGACTGAAGCTTTCTTT
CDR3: CSVAGGAGTEAFF

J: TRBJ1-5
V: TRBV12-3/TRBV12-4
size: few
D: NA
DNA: TGTGCCAGCAGAACGACAGATAAGTGGCCCCAGCATTTT
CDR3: CASRTTDKWPQHF

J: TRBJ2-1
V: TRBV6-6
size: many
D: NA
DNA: TGTGCCAGCAGTTACTCGATGGCCTCGGCGCAGTTCTTC
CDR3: CASSYSMASAQFF

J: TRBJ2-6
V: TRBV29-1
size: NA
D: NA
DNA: TGCAGCGTCCTGAGGCGGAGTTTCTCTGGGGCCAACGTCCTGACTTTC
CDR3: CSVLRRSFSGANVLTF

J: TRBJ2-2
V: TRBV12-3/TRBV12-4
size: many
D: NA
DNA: TGTGCCAGCAGTTTATCGACTCCAGGCACCGGGGAGCTGTTTTTT
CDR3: CASSLSTPGTGELFF

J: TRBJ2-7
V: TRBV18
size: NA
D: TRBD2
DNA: TGTGCCAGCTCGTCGGGGACGGGAGGGCCCTACGAGCAGTACTTC
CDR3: CASSSGTGGPYEQYF

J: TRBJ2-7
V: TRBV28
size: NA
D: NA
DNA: TGTGCCAGCAGTTCCCCGGTTTGGGCCTACGAGCAGTACTTC
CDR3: CASSSPVWAYEQYF

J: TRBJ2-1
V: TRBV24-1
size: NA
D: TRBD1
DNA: TGTGCCATACAGGGGGCAGGGGTAGAGCAGTTCTTC
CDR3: CAIQGAGVEQFF

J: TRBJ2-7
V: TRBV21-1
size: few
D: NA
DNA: TGTGCCAGCAGCAAAGGAGGGTTCGAGCAGTACTTC
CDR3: CASSKGGFEQYF

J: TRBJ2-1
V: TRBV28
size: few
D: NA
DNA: TGTGCCAGCAGTTATTGGAGCTCCTACAATGAGCAGTTCTTC
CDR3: CASSYWSSYNEQFF

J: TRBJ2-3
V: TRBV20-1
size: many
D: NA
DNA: TGCAGTGCTAGGGACGGCTCTAGCACAGATACGCAGTATTTT
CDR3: CSARDGSSTDTQYF

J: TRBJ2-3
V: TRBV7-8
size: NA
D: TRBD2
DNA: TGTGCCAGCAGGGGACGGACTAGCGGGAAGGGCACAGATACGCAGTATTTT
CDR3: CASRGRTSGKGTDTQYF

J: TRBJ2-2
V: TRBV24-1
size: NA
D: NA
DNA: TGTGCCACCAGTGAATACGACAGGGGGGAGCTGTTTTTT
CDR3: CATSEYDRGELFF

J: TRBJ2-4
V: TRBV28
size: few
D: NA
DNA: TGTGCCAGCAGTTTGTTCAAAAACATTCAGTACTTC
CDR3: CASSLFKNIQYF

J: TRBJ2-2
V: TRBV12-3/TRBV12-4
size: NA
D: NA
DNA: TGTGCCAGCCGTCCGGGGTTCACCGGGGAGCTGTTTTTT
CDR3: CASRPGFTGELFF

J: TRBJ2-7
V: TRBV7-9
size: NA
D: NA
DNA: TGTGCCAGCAGCCCCGTGACAGCAGCCTACGAGCAGTACTTC
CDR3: CASSPVTAAYEQYF

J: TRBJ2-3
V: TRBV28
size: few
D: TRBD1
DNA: TGTGCCAGCAGCACACCGGGACAGGGGGCAAGGGATACGCAGTATTTT
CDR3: CASSTPGQGARDTQYF

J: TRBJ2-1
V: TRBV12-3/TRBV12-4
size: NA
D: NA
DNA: TGTGCCAGCAGTATAGCGGCTGAGCAGTTCTTC
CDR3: CASSIAAEQFF

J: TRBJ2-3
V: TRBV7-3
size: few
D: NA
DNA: TGTGCCAGCAGCTTACGTGGGGGGCCGTCGACAGATACGCAGTATTTT
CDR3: CASSLRGGPSTDTQYF

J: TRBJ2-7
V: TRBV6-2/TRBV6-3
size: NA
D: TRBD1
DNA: TGTGCCAGCAGACCCGGGACAGGGGCTGACGAGCAGTACTTC
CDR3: CASRPGTGADEQYF

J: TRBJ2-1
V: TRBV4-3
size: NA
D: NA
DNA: TGCGCCAGCAGCCAGCCAGGTTCCCCCTACAATGAGCAGTTCTTC
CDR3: CASSQPGSPYNEQFF

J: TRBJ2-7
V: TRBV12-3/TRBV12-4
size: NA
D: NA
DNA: TGTGCCAGCAGTTTAGACGGGGCCACCTACGAGCAGTACTTC
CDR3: CASSLDGATYEQYF

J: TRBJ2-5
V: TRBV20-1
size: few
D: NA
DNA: TGCAGTGCCGAGACGAACGGGGCGGAGACCCAGTACTTC
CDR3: CSAETNGAETQYF

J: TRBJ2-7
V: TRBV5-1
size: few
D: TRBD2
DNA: TGCGCCAGCAGCGATCGACTAGCGGGGTCCTACGAGCAGTACTTC
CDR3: CASSDRLAGSYEQYF

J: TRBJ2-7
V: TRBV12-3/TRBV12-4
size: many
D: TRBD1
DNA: TGTGCCAGCAGTTTGGGACAGGGTGGCGAGCAGTACTTC
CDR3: CASSLGQGGEQYF

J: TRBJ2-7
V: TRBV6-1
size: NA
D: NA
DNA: TGTGCCAGCAGTGATCGTCGTAGCGAGAGCGACGAGCAGTACTTC
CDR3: CASSDRRSESDEQYF

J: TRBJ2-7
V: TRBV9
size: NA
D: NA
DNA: TGTGCCAGCAGCGTAGTTCCTAGCGTCAACTCCTACGAGCAGTACTTC
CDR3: CASSVVPSVNSYEQYF

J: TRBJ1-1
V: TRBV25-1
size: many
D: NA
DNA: TGTGCCAGCAGTGTGGGGGCTGCTAACACTGAAGCTTTCTTT
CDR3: CASSVGAANTEAFF

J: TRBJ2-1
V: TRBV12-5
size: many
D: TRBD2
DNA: TGTGCTAGTGGTTTGGACGGGACTAGCGGAAGCAATGAGCAGTTCTTC
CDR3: CASGLDGTSGSNEQFF

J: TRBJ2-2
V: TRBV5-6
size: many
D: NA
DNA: TGTGCCAGCAGCTTCGGCGGCACGAACACCGGGGAGCTGTTTTTT
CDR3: CASSFGGTNTGELFF

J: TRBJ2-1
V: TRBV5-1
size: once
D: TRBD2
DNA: TGCGCCAGCAGCTTGTTACAGGGCGGGGTAGCGGGATTCAGTGAGCAGTTCTTC
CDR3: CASSLLQGGVAGFSEQFF

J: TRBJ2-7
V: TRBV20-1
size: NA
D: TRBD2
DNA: TGCAGTGCTAGATTTGGCGGGAGCGGGTACGAGCAGTACTTC
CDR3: CSARFGGSGYEQYF

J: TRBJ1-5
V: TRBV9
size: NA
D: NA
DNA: TGTGCCAGCAGCGTAGCGGAAAGCAATCAGCCCCAGCATTTT
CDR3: CASSVAESNQPQHF

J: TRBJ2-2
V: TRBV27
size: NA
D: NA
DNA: TGTGCCAGCAAAGATTTTGAGGACACCGGGGAGCTGTTTTTT
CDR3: CASKDFEDTGELFF

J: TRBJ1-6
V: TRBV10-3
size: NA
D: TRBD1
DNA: TGTGCCATCAGTGGGGGACAGGGCGATTCACCCCTCCACTTT
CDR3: CAISGGQGDSPLHF

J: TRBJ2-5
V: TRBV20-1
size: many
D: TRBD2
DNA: TGCAGTGCTAGGATCCGGGAGGGCCAAGAGACCCAGTACTTC
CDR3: CSARIREGQETQYF

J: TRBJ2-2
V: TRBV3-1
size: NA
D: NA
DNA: TGTGCCAGCAGCCAAGGGTGGAGAGACACCGGGGAGCTGTTTTTT
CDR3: CASSQGWRDTGELFF

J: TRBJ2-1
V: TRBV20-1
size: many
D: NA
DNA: TGCAGTGCCAGAAACGGACTGCATGAGCAGTTCTTC
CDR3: CSARNGLHEQFF

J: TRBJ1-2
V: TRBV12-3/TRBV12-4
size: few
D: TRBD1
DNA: TGTGCCAGCAGTACCGGACAGGGGGCTAACTATGGCTACACCTTC
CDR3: CASSTGQGANYGYTF

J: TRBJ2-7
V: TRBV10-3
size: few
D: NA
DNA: TGTGCCATCAGTGAGTCTGACTACGAGCAGTACTTC
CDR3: CAISESDYEQYF

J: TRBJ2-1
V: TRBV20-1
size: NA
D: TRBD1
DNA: TGCAGTCCAGGACAGGTCTACGATGAGCAGTTCTTC
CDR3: CSPGQVYDEQFF

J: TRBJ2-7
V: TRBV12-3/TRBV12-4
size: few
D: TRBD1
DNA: TGTGCCAGCAGTCGGACAGGGAGATACGAGCAGTACTTC
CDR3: CASSRTGRYEQYF

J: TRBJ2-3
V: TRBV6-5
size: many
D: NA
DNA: TGTGCCAGCAGTACCGATCGGGCGCGTACGCAGTATTTT
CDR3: CASSTDRARTQYF